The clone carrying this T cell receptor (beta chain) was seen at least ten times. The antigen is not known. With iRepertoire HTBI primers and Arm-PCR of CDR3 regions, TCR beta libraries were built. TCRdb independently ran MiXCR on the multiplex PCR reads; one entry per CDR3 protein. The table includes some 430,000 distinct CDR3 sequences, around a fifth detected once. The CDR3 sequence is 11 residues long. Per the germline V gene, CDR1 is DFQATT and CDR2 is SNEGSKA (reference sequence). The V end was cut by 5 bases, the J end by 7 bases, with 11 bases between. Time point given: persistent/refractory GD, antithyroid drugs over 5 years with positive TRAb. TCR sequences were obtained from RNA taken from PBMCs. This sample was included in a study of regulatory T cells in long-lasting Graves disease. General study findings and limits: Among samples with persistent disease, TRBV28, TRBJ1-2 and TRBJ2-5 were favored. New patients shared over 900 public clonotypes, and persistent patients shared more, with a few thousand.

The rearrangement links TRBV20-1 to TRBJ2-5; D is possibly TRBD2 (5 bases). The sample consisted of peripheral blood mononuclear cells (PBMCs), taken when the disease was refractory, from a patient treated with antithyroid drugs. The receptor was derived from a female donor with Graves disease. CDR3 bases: TGCAGTGCTTCTCAAGGAGGGACCCAGTACTTC. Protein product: CSASQGGTQYF.